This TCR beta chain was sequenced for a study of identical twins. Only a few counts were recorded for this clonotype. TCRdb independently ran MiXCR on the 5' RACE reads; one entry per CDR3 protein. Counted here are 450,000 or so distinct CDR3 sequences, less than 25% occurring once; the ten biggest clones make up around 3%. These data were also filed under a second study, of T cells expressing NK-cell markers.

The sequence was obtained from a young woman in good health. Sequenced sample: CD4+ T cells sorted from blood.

In DNA, the CDR3 is TGCGCCAGCAGCCGACCGGACGGACTCTATGGCTACACCTTC. It yields the protein CASSRPDGLYGYTF. The V gene is TRBV4-3, the J gene TRBJ1-2; D uncertain. The germline CDR1 and CDR2 sequences are LGHNA and YSLEER. V dropped 4 bases and J dropped 4 bases, with 13 bases sitting between them. The CDR3 loop spans 14 amino acids.